This T cell receptor beta chain originates from a study of T cells in Graves' hyperthyroidism and ophthalmopathy. Turning to this clonotype: Its target is unknown.

RNA transcripts were the template for amplifying TCR beta CDR3 regions. Primed by the HTBI set, a first-round RT-PCR was run on the TCR CDR3. MiXCR was run by TCRdb on the multiplex PCR reads, yielding one entry per CDR3 protein. The sample shows 450,000 to 600,000 distinct CDR3 sequences, 20% of them seen only once. The ends lost 4 bases at V and 8 bases at J; junction bases unmatched: 5. This CDR3 comprises 13 residues. General study findings and limits: By a 13 V-J model, ophthalmopathy was set apart from stable hyperthyroidism.

The sample taken for sequencing was blood. This chain uses TRBV12-3 or TRBV12-4 with TRBJ1-2, with TRBD1 identical over 9 bases. This sequence was found in a man in his forties with Graves' ophthalmopathy. CDR3 sequence reads: CASSYGDREGYTF. CDR3 nucleotide sequence: TGTGCCAGCAGTTACGGGGACAGGGAGGGCTACACCTTC.